This TCR beta chain was documented in a study of blood T cell repertoires in COVID-19. Study as a whole: Samples taken during acute and convalescent COVID-19 were collected in the United States, Italy and Spain. In each case, the material was cDNA or gDNA derived from T cells, B-cell-depleted T cells, or PBMCs.

Clones were read by immunoSEQ multiplex PCR, and TCRdb kept only the in-frame ones, dropping some. The sample consists of around 160,000 clones, roughly 77% of them appearing once. V dropped 7 bases and J dropped 0 bases, with 14 bases sitting between them. The CDR3 is 14 residues long. CDR1 is GTSNPN, CDR2 SVGIG, per germline (reference sequence). Sample: peripheral blood. The clonotype was recovered from a human donor in a cohort sampled during active COVID-19. V gene TRBV30 combines with J gene TRBJ2-3; D perhaps matches TRBD2 (6 bases). CDR3 bases: TGTGCCTCTTCATTCGGGGGTAGCACAGATACGCAGTATTTT. This encodes CASSFGGSTDTQYF.